Below, 2 T cell receptor beta chains from the same sample are listed, as sequenced in a study of shared clonotypes between healthy human individuals. The data were produced by immunoSEQ multiplex PCR, yet TCRdb's version contains in-frame clones alone and is incomplete. The data contain about 2.4 million clones, around nine tenths of them singletons. The sample taken for sequencing was naive CD4+ T cells sorted from blood. Stated subset: CD45RA+ positively selected. These receptor sequences come from a man aged 18 to 29 in good health.

The rearrangement uses TRBV18 and TRBJ1-1; D unresolved. Germline V gives CDR1 KGHSH, CDR2 LQKENI. The CDR3 has 14 residues. V lost 4 bases and J 6 bases, leaving 15 bases between the germline ends. The CDR3 protein is CASSQLSGPAEAFF. In DNA, the CDR3 is TGTGCCAGCTCACAGTTATCGGGCCCGGCTGAAGCTTTCTTT.

J is TRBJ1-1 and V is TRBV30; D perhaps matches TRBD1 (5 bases). Per germline, CDR1 GTSNPN and CDR2 SVGIG (reference sequence). The V and J ends lost 4 bases and 1 base respectively, with 10 bases between them. The CDR3 sequence is 13 residues long. CDR3 loop: CAWKGLKNTEAFF. DNA for the CDR3: TGTGCCTGGAAGGGACTCAAGAACACTGAAGCTTTCTTT.